This TCR beta chain emerged from a study of blood T cell repertoires in COVID-19. Across the study: Donors in the United States, Italy and Spain gave samples during acute or convalescent COVID-19. From T cells, B-cell-depleted T cells, or PBMCs came the material, which was cDNA or gDNA.

Original analysis: Reference gene primer amplification gave estimated nucleated cell counts. Using immunoSEQ multiplex PCR, the repertoire was profiled, and TCRdb retains in-frame clones only, with some absent. V, J and clone size derive from that table, while D and trimming were established from the DNA sequence. The data hold roughly 250,000 clones, with around 87% observed a single time. Sequenced: peripheral blood. This sequence was found in a man between 60 and 75 years old who had recovered from COVID-19.

CDR3 nucleotides: TGTGCCAGCAGCTTCGGGACAGTCTCTGGAAACACCATATATTTT. Residues: CASSFGTVSGNTIYF. This sequence joins TRBV9 and TRBJ1-3; TRBD1 matches at 7 bases. Germline CDR1 reads SGDLS; CDR2 reads YYNGEE. With 4 bases clipped from V and 0 bases from J, the junction kept 4 bases outside the gene matches. The CDR3 is made up of 15 amino acids.